The subject of this entry is one TCR beta chain. The antigen remains unidentified. The record originates from a study of cytomegalovirus exposure and HLA in healthy donors. Study-wide context: Approximately 83 million unique TCRs from HLA-typed donors were held in an early data release. Study findings and constraints: Analysis was carried out at a later point, and it linked a missense DCLRE1C variant to TCR beta V- and J-gene trimming.

The PCR used 60 Vbeta and 13 Jbeta primers. This table comes from immunoSEQ multiplex PCR, and its TCRdb copy is limited to in-frame clones, with some not included. The ten most abundant clones cover 3% to 4% of a sample with about 91,000 clones. The clonotype was recovered from a woman between 25 and 40 years old in good health and CMV-seronegative. The sequenced sample consisted of PBMCs.

CDR3 DNA sequence: TGTGCCATCAGTGGGCAAGACAGGGACCCGTTCTTC. This translates into CAISGQDRDPFF. V gene TRBV10-3 combines with J gene TRBJ2-1; TRBD1 agrees at 7 bases. After removal of 4 bases from V and 15 bases from J, the junction contained 9 bases not matched to a gene. Germline V lookup: CDR1 ENHRY, CDR2 SYGVKD. The CDR3 runs 12 residues.